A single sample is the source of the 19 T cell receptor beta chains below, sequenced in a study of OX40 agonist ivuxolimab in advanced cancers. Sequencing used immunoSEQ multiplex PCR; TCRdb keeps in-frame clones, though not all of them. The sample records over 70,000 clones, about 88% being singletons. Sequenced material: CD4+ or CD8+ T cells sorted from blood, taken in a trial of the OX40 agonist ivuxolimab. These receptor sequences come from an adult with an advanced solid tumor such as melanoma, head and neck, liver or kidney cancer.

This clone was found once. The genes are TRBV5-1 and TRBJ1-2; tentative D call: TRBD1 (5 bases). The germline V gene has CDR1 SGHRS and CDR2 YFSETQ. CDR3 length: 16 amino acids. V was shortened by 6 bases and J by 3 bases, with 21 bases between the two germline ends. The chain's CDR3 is CASKPAGGVGDYGYTF. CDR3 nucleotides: TGCGCCAGCAAACCCGCCGGGGGGGTTGGAGACTATGGCTACACCTTC.

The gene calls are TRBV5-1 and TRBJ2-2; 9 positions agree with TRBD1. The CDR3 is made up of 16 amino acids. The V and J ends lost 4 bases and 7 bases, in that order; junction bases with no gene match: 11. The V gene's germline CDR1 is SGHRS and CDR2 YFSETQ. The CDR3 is CASSQLRTGEVGELFF. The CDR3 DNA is TGCGCCAGCAGCCAGCTTCGGACAGGGGAAGTCGGGGAGCTGTTTTTT.

The CDR3 DNA follows: TGTGCCAGCAGCAGACGTCGACCACCCTACGAGCAGTACTTC. This codes for CASSRRRPPYEQYF. The V gene is TRBV11-1, the J gene TRBJ2-7; no reliable D call. The CDR3 is 14 amino acids. The V gene lost 5 bases and the J gene lost 2 bases, with 13 bases spanning the gap. Germline V lookup: CDR1 SGHAT, CDR2 FQDESV (reference sequence).

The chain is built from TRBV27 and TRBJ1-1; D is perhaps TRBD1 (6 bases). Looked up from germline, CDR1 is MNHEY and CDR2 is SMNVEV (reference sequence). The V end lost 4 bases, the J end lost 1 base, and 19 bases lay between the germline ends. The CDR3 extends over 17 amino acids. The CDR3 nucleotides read TGTGCCAGCAGTTCACCCCGCCCGACAGGCCCGAACACTGAAGCTTTCTTT. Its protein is CASSSPRPTGPNTEAFF.

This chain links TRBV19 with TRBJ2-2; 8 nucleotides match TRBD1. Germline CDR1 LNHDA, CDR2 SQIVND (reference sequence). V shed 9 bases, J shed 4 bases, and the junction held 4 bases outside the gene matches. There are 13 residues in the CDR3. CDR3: CASRQGPTGELFF. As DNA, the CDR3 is TGTGCCAGCAGACAGGGGCCCACCGGGGAGCTGTTTTTT. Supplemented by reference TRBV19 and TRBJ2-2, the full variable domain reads DGGITQSPKYLFRKEGQNVTLSCEQNLNHDAMYWYRQDPGQGLRLIYYSQIVNDFQKGDIAEGYSVSREKKESFPLTVTSAQKNPTAFYLCASRQGPTGELFFGEGSRLTVL.

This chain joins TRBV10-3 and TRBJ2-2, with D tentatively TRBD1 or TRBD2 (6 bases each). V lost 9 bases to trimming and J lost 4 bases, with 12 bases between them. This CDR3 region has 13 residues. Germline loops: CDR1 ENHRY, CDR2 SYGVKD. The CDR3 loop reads CAMGGHITGELFF. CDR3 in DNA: TGTGCCATGGGGGGACATATCACCGGGGAGCTGTTTTTT.

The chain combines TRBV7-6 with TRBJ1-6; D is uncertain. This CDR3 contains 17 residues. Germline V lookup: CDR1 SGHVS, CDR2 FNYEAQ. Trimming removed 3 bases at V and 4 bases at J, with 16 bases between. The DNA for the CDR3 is TGTGCCAGCAGCTTCTCTTCTCGCCTAGGATATAATTCACCCCTCCACTTT. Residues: CASSFSSRLGYNSPLHF.

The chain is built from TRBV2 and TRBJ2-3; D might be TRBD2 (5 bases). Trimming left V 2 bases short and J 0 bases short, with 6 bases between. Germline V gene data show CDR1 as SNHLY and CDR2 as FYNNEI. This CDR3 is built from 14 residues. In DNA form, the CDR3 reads TGTGCCAGCAGTGAACGGGGTAGCACAGATACGCAGTATTTT. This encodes CASSERGSTDTQYF.

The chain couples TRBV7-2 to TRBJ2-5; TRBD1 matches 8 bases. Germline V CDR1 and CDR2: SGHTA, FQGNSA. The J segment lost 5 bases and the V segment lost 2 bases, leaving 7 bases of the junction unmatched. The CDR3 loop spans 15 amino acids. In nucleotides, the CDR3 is TGTGCCAGCAGCTTAAGCGGCAGGGGGCGGGAGACCCAGTACTTC. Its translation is CASSLSGRGRETQYF.

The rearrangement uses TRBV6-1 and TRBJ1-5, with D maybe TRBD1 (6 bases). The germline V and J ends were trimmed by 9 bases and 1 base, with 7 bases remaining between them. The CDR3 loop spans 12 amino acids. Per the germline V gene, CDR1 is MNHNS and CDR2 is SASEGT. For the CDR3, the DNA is TGTGCCAGTCAGGGGAGCAATCAGCCCCAGCATTTT. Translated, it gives CASQGSNQPQHF.

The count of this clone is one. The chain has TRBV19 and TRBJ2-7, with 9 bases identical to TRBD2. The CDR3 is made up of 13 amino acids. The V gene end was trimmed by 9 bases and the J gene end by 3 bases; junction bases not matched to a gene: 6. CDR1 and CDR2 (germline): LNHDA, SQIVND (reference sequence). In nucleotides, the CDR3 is TGTGCCAGCGGAGCGGGGGGAATCTACGAGCAGTACTTC. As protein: CASGAGGIYEQYF.

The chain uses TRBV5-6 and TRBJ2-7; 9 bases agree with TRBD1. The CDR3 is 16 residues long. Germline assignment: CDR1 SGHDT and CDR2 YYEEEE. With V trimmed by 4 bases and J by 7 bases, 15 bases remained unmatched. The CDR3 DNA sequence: TGTGCCAGCAGCAATCAAGCAACAGGGGGCCGGGGGGAGCAGTACTTC. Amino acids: CASSNQATGGRGEQYF.

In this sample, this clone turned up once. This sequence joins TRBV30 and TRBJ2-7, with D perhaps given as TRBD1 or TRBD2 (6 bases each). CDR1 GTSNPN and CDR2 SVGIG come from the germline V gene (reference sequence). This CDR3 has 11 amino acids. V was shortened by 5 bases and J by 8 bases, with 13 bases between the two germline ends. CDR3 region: CAWGGGHQQYF. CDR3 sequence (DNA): TGTGCCTGGGGAGGGGGACATCAGCAGTACTTC.

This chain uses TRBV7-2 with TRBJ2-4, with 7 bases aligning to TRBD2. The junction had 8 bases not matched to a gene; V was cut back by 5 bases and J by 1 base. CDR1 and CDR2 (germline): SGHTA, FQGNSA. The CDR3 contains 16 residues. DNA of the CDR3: TGTGCCAGCAGCGACCCGGGAGGAGTGGCCAAAAACATTCAGTACTTC. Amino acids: CASSDPGGVAKNIQYF. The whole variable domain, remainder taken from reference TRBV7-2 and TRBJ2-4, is GAGVSQSPSNKVTEKGKDVELRCDPISGHTALYWYRQSLGQGLEFLIYFQGNSAPDKSGLPSDRFSAERTGGSVSTLTIQRTQQEDSAVYLCASSDPGGVAKNIQYFGAGTRLSVL.

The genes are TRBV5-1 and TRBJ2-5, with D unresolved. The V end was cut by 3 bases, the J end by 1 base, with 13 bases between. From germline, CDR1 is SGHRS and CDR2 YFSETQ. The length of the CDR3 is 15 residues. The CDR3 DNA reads TGCGCCAGCAGCTCGCAGACCCTTGGCCAAGAGACCCAGTACTTC. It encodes CASSSQTLGQETQYF.

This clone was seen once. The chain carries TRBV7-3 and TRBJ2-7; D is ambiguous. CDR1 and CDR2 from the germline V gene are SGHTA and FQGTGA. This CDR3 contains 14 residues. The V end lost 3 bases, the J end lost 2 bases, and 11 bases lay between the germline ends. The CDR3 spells CASSFGQIPYEQYF. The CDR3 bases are TGTGCCAGCAGCTTTGGCCAGATCCCCTACGAGCAGTACTTC.

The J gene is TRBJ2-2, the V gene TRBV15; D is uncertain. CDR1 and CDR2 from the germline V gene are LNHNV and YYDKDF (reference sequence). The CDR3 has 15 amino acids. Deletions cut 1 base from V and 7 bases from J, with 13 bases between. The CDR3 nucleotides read TGTGCCACCAGCAGAGGCGACATTCTCGGCGGGGAGCTGTTTTTT. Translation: CATSRGDILGGELFF.

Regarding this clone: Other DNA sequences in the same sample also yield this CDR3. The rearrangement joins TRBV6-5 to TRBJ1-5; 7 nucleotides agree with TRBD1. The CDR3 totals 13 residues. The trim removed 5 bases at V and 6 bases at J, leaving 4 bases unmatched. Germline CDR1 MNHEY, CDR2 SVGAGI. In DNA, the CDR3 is TGTGCCAGCAGTCCTGACAGGGTTCAGCCCCAGCATTTT. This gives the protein CASSPDRVQPQHF.

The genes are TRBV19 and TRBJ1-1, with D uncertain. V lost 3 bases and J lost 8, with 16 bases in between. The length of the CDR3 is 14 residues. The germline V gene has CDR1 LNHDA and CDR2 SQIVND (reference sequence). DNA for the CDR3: TGTGCCAGTAGTATTAAGGAACGAACTATAGAAGCTTTCTTT. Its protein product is CASSIKERTIEAFF.